One T cell receptor (beta chain) is described in this entry. The antigen remains unidentified. Other DNA sequences of this sample code for an identical CDR3. The data were obtained in a study of OX40 agonist ivuxolimab in advanced cancers. Study findings and constraints: Among the lowest peripheral clonal expansion occurred in 0.1-3.0 mg/kg partial responders.

J was trimmed by 0 bases and V by 3 bases; bases with no gene match: 5. This CDR3 region has 15 residues. The germline V gene encodes CDR1 SGDLS and CDR2 YYNGEE. TCRdb's table, derived via immunoSEQ multiplex PCR, lists solely in-frame clones and lacks some. The data contain around 70,000 clones, around 85% of them singletons. This sequence was found in an adult with an advanced solid tumor such as melanoma, head and neck, liver or kidney cancer. The specimen was CD4+ or CD8+ T cells sorted from blood, collected in a trial of the OX40 agonist ivuxolimab. The chain combines TRBV9 with TRBJ1-1; 7 nucleotides line up with TRBD1. The CDR3 DNA is TGTGCCAGCAGCGGAAGACAGGGTATGAACACTGAAGCTTTCTTT. Encoded protein: CASSGRQGMNTEAFF. The entire variable domain, with the rest obtained from reference TRBV9 and TRBJ1-1, is as follows: DSGVTQTPKHLITATGQRVTLRCSPRSGDLSVYWYQQSLDQGLQFLIQYYNGEERAKGNILERFSAQQFPDLHSELNLSSLELGDSALYFCASSGRQGMNTEAFFGQGTRLTVV.